Below are 23 T cell receptor beta chains sequenced from a single sample in a study of blood T cell repertoires in COVID-19. Produced via immunoSEQ multiplex PCR; TCRdb's table is partial and in-frame only. Of nearly 200,000 clones in the sample, nearly 90% were seen once. Sequenced material: peripheral blood. These receptors came from a woman aged 40 to 50 who had recovered from COVID-19.

V usage is TRBV7-8 and J usage is TRBJ2-3; TRBD1 is a possible D gene (5 bases). Germline assignment: CDR1 SGHVS and CDR2 FQNEAQ. Trimming removed 1 base from V and 0 bases from J, with 8 bases in between. CDR3 size: 15 residues. The CDR3 region is CASSLEGSSTDTQYF. Written as DNA, the CDR3 is TGTGCCAGCAGCTTAGAGGGGTCGAGCACAGATACGCAGTATTTT.

The J gene is TRBJ2-2, the V gene TRBV5-1, with 9 bases fitting TRBD2. The CDR3 is 15 residues long. CDR1 and CDR2 (germline): SGHRS, YFSETQ. V was clipped by 4 bases and J by 1 base; unmatched bases: 2. The CDR3 spells CASSLTSGNTGELFF. CDR3 DNA: TGCGCCAGCAGCCTGACTAGCGGGAACACCGGGGAGCTGTTTTTT.

This clone occurred once. The V and J genes are TRBV25-1 and TRBJ2-7; 10 bases align to TRBD1. The junction had 9 bases not matched to a gene; V was cut back by 5 bases and J by 5 bases. This CDR3 has 15 amino acids. Germline CDR1 MGHDK, CDR2 SYGVNS. CDR3 nucleotide sequence: TGTGCCAGCAGTATAGCCGGGACAGGGGTCCACGAGCAGTACTTC. Encoded protein: CASSIAGTGVHEQYF.

This chain connects TRBV29-1 to TRBJ2-6; TRBD1 matches 7 bases. CDR3 size: 18 residues. Per germline, CDR1 SQVTM and CDR2 ANQGSEA. Losses at the gene ends were 4 bases for V and 0 bases for J; bases not matched to a gene: 12. CDR3 protein: CSVGAGTDSNSGANVLTF. CDR3 nucleotide sequence: TGCAGCGTTGGGGCCGGGACAGATAGTAACTCTGGGGCCAACGTCCTGACTTTC.

This chain links TRBV27 with TRBJ1-2; TRBD1 might be the D (6 bases). Germline lookup yields CDR1 MNHEY and CDR2 SMNVEV (reference sequence). Trimming removed 6 bases from V and 4 bases from J, with 18 bases in between. This CDR3 spans 15 amino acids. Here the CDR3 reads CASRGGAGGRYGYTF. In DNA, the CDR3 is TGTGCCAGCAGGGGGGGGGCTGGAGGTCGCTATGGCTACACCTTC.

CDR3 protein: CASSDDTGELFF. CDR3 bases: TGTGCCAGCAGTGACGACACCGGGGAGCTGTTTTTT. The chain couples TRBV2 to TRBJ2-2, with unresolved D. Trimming cost V 3 bases and J 3 bases, with 2 bases left between them. CDR3 length: 12 residues. Germline values: CDR1 SNHLY, CDR2 FYNNEI. Variable domain in full (rest from reference TRBV2 and TRBJ2-2): EPEVTQTPSHQVTQMGQEVILRCVPISNHLYFYWYRQILGQKVEFLVSFYNNEISEKSEIFDDQFSVERPDGSNFTLKIRSTKLEDSAMYFCASSDDTGELFFGEGSRLTVL.

The chain carries TRBV29-1 and TRBJ2-2; D unresolved. This CDR3 region has 12 residues. The V end lost 4 bases, the J end lost 6 bases, and 9 bases lay between the germline ends. Germline V gene data show CDR1 as SQVTM and CDR2 as ANQGSEA. DNA of the CDR3: TGCAGCGTTGTATGGCTAGCCGGGGAGCTGTTTTTT. Protein product: CSVVWLAGELFF.

The rearrangement links TRBV30 to TRBJ2-6, with 9 positions matching TRBD1. Germline-derived CDR1 and CDR2 are GTSNPN and SVGIG (reference sequence). With 4 bases clipped from V and 1 base from J, the junction kept 8 bases outside the gene matches. This CDR3 comprises 17 residues. The CDR3 here is CAWNPQGANSGANVLTF. CDR3 in DNA: TGTGCCTGGAATCCACAGGGGGCGAATTCTGGGGCCAACGTCCTGACTTTC. Full variable domain (outside the CDR3, taken from reference TRBV30 and TRBJ2-6): SQTIHQWPATLVQPVGSPLSLECTVEGTSNPNLYWYRQAAGRGLQLLFYSVGIGQISSEVPQNLSASRPQDRQFILSSKKLLLSDSGFYLCAWNPQGANSGANVLTFGAGSRLTVL.

This chain connects TRBV6-5 to TRBJ2-7; 11 bases line up with TRBD1. The CDR3 is 15 residues long. Germline lookup yields CDR1 MNHEY and CDR2 SVGAGI. V was pared by 4 bases and J by 2 bases, with 4 bases of the junction left unmatched. This CDR3 is CASSSPGQGAYEQYF. The CDR3, as DNA: TGTGCCAGCAGTTCCCCGGGACAGGGGGCCTACGAGCAGTACTTC.

A single count supports this clone. The chain combines TRBV10-3 with TRBJ2-3; TRBD2 agrees at 9 bases. Germline CDR1 ENHRY, CDR2 SYGVKD. The V and J ends lost 6 bases and 0 bases, in that order; junction bases with no gene match: 1. The CDR3 extends over 14 amino acids. Here the CDR3 DNA reads TGTGCCATCAGGGGACTAGCAAGCACAGATACGCAGTATTTT. This codes for CAIRGLASTDTQYF.

This clone was counted ten times or more. This sequence joins TRBV23-1 and TRBJ2-3; D remains ambiguous. TRBV23-1 counts as an open reading frame of uncertain function. The CDR3 contains 16 residues. The V and J ends lost 0 bases and 1 base respectively, with 11 bases between them. CDR3 nucleotide sequence: TGCGCCAGCAGTCAATCGAACATCCCCTGCACAGATACGCAGTATTTT. The encoded protein is CASSQSNIPCTDTQYF.

V gene TRBV3-1 (or the pseudogene TRBV3-2) combines with J gene TRBJ1-2; TRBD1 is a possible D gene (5 bases). Germline V lookup: CDR1 LGHDT, CDR2 YNNKEL (reference sequence). The V and J ends lost 2 bases and 6 bases respectively, with 19 bases between them. The CDR3 runs 16 residues. The CDR3 sequence: CASSQLDSSIGNGYTF. CDR3 in DNA: TGTGCCAGCAGCCAACTAGACAGTTCAATAGGGAATGGCTACACCTTC.

This clone was seen only once. The CDR3, as DNA: TGTGCCAGCAGCTTAGTTTTGACAACCACCGGGGAGCTGTTTTTT. It encodes CASSLVLTTTGELFF. V gene TRBV7-2 combines with J gene TRBJ2-2, with D unresolved. Trimming cost V 1 base and J 4 bases, with 10 bases left between them. CDR1 SGHTA and CDR2 FQGNSA come from the germline V gene. The CDR3 is 15 residues long. Combining the CDR3 with reference TRBV7-2 and TRBJ2-2 gives the whole variable domain GAGVSQSPSNKVTEKGKDVELRCDPISGHTALYWYRQSLGQGLEFLIYFQGNSAPDKSGLPSDRFSAERTGGSVSTLTIQRTQQEDSAVYLCASSLVLTTTGELFFGEGSRLTVL.

This clone was observed once. The V call is TRBV6-5, the J call TRBJ1-1; D not certain. CDR3 length: 14 residues. Germline CDR1 reads MNHEY; CDR2 reads SVGAGI. Trimming removed 7 bases at V and 0 bases at J, with 12 bases between. This CDR3 is CASTSTGMNTEAFF. CDR3 in DNA: TGTGCCAGCACTTCGACGGGGATGAACACTGAAGCTTTCTTT.

This chain uses TRBV5-1 with TRBJ1-1, with 7 nucleotides matching TRBD1. The CDR3 has 15 amino acids. V was clipped by 4 bases and J by 1 base; unmatched bases: 7. Germline V gene lookup returns CDR1 SGHRS and CDR2 YFSETQ. CDR3 nucleotides: TGCGCCAGCAGCGCGATACAGGGGAGGAACACTGAAGCTTTCTTT. Protein: CASSAIQGRNTEAFF.

V and J are TRBV3-1 (or the pseudogene TRBV3-2) and TRBJ1-1, with D tentatively TRBD1 (5 bases). The germline V and J ends were trimmed by 0 bases and 4 bases, with 12 bases remaining between them. Germline V gene lookup returns CDR1 LGHDT and CDR2 YNNKEL (reference sequence). The CDR3 contains 15 residues. Written as DNA, the CDR3 is TGTGCCAGCAGCCAAGAAGCAGGGTTTGTCACTGAAGCTTTCTTT. Amino acid sequence: CASSQEAGFVTEAFF.

V usage is TRBV5-6 and J usage is TRBJ2-3, with TRBD2 identical over 11 bases. V shed 4 bases, J shed 2 bases, and the junction held 6 bases outside the gene matches. The CDR3 sequence is 16 residues long. The germline gives CDR1 SGHDT, CDR2 YYEEEE. The CDR3 is CASSPGTSGPTDTQYF. In DNA form, the CDR3 reads TGTGCCAGCAGCCCCGGGACTAGCGGCCCCACAGATACGCAGTATTTT.

J is TRBJ2-7 and V is TRBV28, with 9 bases lining up with TRBD1. Germline CDR1 is MDHEN and CDR2 is SYDVKM. Trimming removed 7 bases from V and 5 bases from J; junction bases left unmatched: 12. The CDR3 runs to 15 residues. CDR3 nucleotide sequence: TGTGCCAGCACCCCTCCCGGGACAGGGTCAAACGAGCAGTACTTC. Protein product: CASTPPGTGSNEQYF.

This clone came up many times. V usage is TRBV25-1 and J usage is TRBJ2-3; 9 bases fit TRBD2. The CDR3 consists of 16 residues. V shed 4 bases, J shed 2 bases, and the junction held 7 bases outside the gene matches. Germline CDR1 MGHDK, CDR2 SYGVNS. DNA of the CDR3: TGTGCCAGCAGTGCGGGACTAGCCCTCGCCACAGATACGCAGTATTTT. This codes for CASSAGLALATDTQYF.

The V and J genes are TRBV6-5 and TRBJ2-7; 7 nucleotides line up with TRBD1. The CDR3 runs 16 residues. The germline CDR1 and CDR2 sequences are MNHEY and SVGAGI. The J segment lost 2 bases and the V segment lost 4 bases, leaving 11 bases of the junction unmatched. The chain's CDR3 is CASSSSTGAGAYEQYF. DNA of the CDR3: TGTGCCAGCAGTTCAAGTACAGGGGCAGGCGCCTACGAGCAGTACTTC.

This chain joins TRBV11-2 and TRBJ1-5, with TRBD1 as a possible D gene (6 bases). Between the trimmed V and J ends, which lost 5 bases and 3 bases, there was a span of 11 bases. This CDR3 is built from 14 residues. CDR1 is SGHAT and CDR2 is FQNNGV in the germline V gene. For the CDR3, the DNA is TGTGCCAGCAGCCTACAGGGATCCAATCAGCCCCAGCATTTT. Amino acids: CASSLQGSNQPQHF.

This chain joins TRBV27 and TRBJ1-1, with 8 positions matching TRBD1. The CDR3 covers 14 residues. In germline, CDR1 is MNHEY, CDR2 SMNVEV (reference sequence). After removal of 2 bases from V and 6 bases from J, the junction contained 5 bases not matched to a gene. The DNA for the CDR3 is TGTGCCAGCAGTTTAGCAGGGGGCGCGTCTGAAGCTTTCTTT. Its protein is CASSLAGGASEAFF.

The chain carries TRBV11-2 and TRBJ1-5; D is undetermined. Germline-derived CDR1 and CDR2 are SGHAT and FQNNGV. V was clipped by 0 bases and J by 3 bases, with 9 bases between them. The CDR3 consists of 15 residues. The CDR3 spells CASSLEGSSNQPQHF. CDR3 nucleotides: TGTGCCAGCAGCTTAGAGGGCAGTTCCAATCAGCCCCAGCATTTT.